These 9 T cell receptor beta chains originate from one sample sequenced in a study of T cells in Graves' hyperthyroidism and ophthalmopathy (dated by TCRdb to between 2018 and 2021). To prepare the library, multiplex PCR was applied. Data came from an Illumina HiSeq 2000. The TCR beta CDR3 regions were amplified from RNA transcripts. A first-round RT-PCR of the TCR CDR3 used the HTBI primer set with the Qiagen OneStep RT-PCR kit. The public reads were quality trimmed at Q25 with fastp and then assembled into clones with MiXCR by TCRdb, keeping productive beta chains. Rows matching on CDR3 protein sequence are summarized as one entry with the most common DNA and genes. The sample table lists approximately 500,000 distinct CDR3 sequences, around 42% of them with a count of one. The top ten clonotypes cover about 8.3% of the sample. The source material was peripheral blood or thyroid tissue (not recorded which). Receptor source: a young woman with Graves' hyperthyroidism.

This clonotype appeared many times. The chain couples TRBV5-1 to TRBJ1-1; TRBD1 might be the D (5 bases). The CDR3 totals 16 residues. Trimming stripped 1 base from V and 0 bases from J, with 13 bases between. Germline lookup yields CDR1 SGHRS and CDR2 YFSETQ. The CDR3 DNA follows: TGCGCCAGCAGCTTGCGGCCGACAGACCTGAACACTGAAGCTTTCTTT. It specifies CASSLRPTDLNTEAFF.

The gene calls are TRBV25-1 and TRBJ2-7; D possibly corresponds to TRBD2 (5 bases). Trimming removed 4 bases at V and 3 bases at J, with 19 bases between. The CDR3 totals 16 residues. CDR1 is MGHDK and CDR2 is SYGVNS in the germline V gene. The CDR3 here is CASSAKPGFSDYEQYF. CDR3 nucleotide sequence: TGTGCCAGCAGTGCTAAGCCGGGATTTAGCGACTACGAGCAGTACTTC.

This clonotype was recorded only once. The genes are TRBV11-2 and TRBJ1-2, with D tentatively TRBD1 (5 bases). In germline, CDR1 is SGHAT, CDR2 FQNNGV. V lost 5 bases and J 6 bases, leaving 25 bases between the germline ends. This CDR3 contains 17 residues. The DNA of the CDR3 is TGTGCCAGCAGCATTGGGACGGGGAGGGGTTACGAGCATGGCTACACCTTC. Translated: CASSIGTGRGYEHGYTF.

Many counts were recorded for this clonotype. The chain joins TRBV3-1 to TRBJ1-2; 12 bases match TRBD1. This CDR3 is built from 16 residues. The germline CDR1 and CDR2 sequences are LGHDT and YNNKEL (reference sequence). The V and J ends lost 0 bases and 7 bases, in that order; junction bases with no gene match: 6. CDR3 sequence: CASSQDWDRGRSGYTF. For the CDR3, the DNA is TGTGCCAGCAGCCAAGATTGGGACAGGGGGCGATCTGGCTACACCTTC.

The chain has TRBV15 and TRBJ2-5, with TRBD2 identical over 8 bases. V was clipped by 4 bases and J by 3 bases; unmatched bases: 4. The length of the CDR3 is 14 residues. Germline-derived CDR1 and CDR2 are LNHNV and YYDKDF (reference sequence). The CDR3 loop is CATSITSGKETQYF. Written as DNA, the CDR3 is TGTGCCACCAGCATAACTAGCGGAAAAGAGACCCAGTACTTC.

J is TRBJ1-4 and V is TRBV30, with 8 bases identical to TRBD1. The CDR3 runs to 15 residues. The germline V gene has CDR1 GTSNPN and CDR2 SVGIG (reference sequence). J was trimmed by 1 base and V by 3 bases; bases with no gene match: 4. CDR3 sequence reads: CAWRDRAGTNEKLFF. For the CDR3, the DNA is TGTGCCTGGAGGGACAGGGCTGGAACTAATGAAAAACTGTTTTTT.

This clonotype showed up many times. The V gene is TRBV7-2, the J gene TRBJ1-1; 12 positions agree with TRBD1. Trimming cost V 5 bases and J 6 bases; bases outside gene matches: 10. Germline values: CDR1 SGHTA, CDR2 FQGNSA. The CDR3 totals 16 residues. CDR3 residues: CASSLVGTGGSAEAFF. The CDR3 nucleotides read TGTGCCAGCAGCCTTGTTGGGACAGGGGGCTCGGCTGAAGCTTTCTTT.

This clonotype was counted many times. The chain is built from TRBV20-1 and TRBJ2-5, with 7 bases fitting TRBD2. The CDR3 runs to 13 residues. With V trimmed by 5 bases and J by 1 base, 4 bases remained unmatched. Germline V lookup: CDR1 DFQATT, CDR2 SNEGSKA (reference sequence). CDR3 sequence: CSASRTSQETQYF. The CDR3 region has the DNA TGCAGTGCTTCCAGGACTAGCCAAGAGACCCAGTACTTC.

This clonotype was counted many times. The CDR3 spells CAERVYTGELFF. In DNA form, the CDR3 reads TGTGCTGAGAGGGTATACACCGGGGAGCTGTTTTTT. The chain joins TRBV11-2 to TRBJ2-2; perhaps TRBD2 as D (5 bases). Germline CDR1 SGHAT, CDR2 FQNNGV. The CDR3 loop spans 12 amino acids.